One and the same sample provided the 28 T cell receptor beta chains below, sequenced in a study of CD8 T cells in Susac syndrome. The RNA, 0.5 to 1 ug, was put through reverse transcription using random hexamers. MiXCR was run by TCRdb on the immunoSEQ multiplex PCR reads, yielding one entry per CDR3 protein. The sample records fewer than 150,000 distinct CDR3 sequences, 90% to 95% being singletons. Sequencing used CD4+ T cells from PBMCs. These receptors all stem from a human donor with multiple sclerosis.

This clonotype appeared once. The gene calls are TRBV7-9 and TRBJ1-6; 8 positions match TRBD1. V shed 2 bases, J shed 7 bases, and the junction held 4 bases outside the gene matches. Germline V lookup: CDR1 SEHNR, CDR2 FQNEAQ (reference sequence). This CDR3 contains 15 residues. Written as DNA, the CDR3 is TGTGCCAGCAGCTTATTACAGGGGGGCAATTCACCCCTCCACTTT. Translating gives CASSLLQGGNSPLHF.

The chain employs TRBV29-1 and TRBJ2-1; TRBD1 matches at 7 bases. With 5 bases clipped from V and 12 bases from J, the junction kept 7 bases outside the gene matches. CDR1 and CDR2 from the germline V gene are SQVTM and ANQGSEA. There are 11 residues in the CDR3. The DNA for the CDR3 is TGCAGCGTTCTGACAGGGTCATCGCAGTTCTTC. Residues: CSVLTGSSQFF.

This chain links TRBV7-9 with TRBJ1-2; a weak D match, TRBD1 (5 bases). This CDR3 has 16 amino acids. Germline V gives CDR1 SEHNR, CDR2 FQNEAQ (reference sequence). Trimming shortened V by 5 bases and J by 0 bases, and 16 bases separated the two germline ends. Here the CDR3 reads CASSPPTATANYGYTF. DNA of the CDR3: TGTGCCAGCAGCCCCCCGACAGCCACAGCTAACTATGGCTACACCTTC.

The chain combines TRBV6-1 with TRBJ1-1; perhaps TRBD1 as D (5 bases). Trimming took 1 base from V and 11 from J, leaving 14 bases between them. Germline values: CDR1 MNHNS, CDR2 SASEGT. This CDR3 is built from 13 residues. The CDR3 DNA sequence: TGTGCCAGCAGTGAAGAAAGGGGCGCGAACGCTTTCTTT. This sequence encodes CASSEERGANAFF.

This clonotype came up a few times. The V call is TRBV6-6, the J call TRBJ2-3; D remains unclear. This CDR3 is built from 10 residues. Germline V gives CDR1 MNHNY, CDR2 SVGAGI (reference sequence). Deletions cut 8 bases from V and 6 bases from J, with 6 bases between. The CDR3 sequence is CASGWDTQYF. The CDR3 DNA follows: TGTGCCAGCGGTTGGGATACGCAGTATTTT.

The CDR3 reads CAWSVRQGTYEQYF. DNA for the CDR3: TGTGCCTGGAGTGTCCGACAGGGAACGTACGAGCAGTACTTC. The chain uses TRBV30 and TRBJ2-7, with TRBD1 matching over 7 bases. The CDR3 loop spans 14 amino acids. The J segment lost 4 bases and the V segment lost 0 bases, leaving 6 bases of the junction unmatched. CDR1 GTSNPN and CDR2 SVGIG come from the germline V gene (reference sequence).

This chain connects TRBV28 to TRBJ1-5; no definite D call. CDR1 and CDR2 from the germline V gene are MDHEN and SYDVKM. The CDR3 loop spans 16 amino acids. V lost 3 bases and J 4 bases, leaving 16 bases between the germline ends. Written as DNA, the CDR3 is TGTGCCAGCAGTTTTTCAGGAGGGCTGCGGAATCAGCCCCAGCATTTT. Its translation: CASSFSGGLRNQPQHF.

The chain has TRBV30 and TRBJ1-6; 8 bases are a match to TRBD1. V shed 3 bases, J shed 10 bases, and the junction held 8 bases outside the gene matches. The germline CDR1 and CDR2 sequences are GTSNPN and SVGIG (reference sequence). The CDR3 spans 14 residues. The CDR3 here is CAWRDRVKYSPLHF. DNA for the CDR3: TGTGCCTGGAGGGACAGGGTAAAATACTCACCCCTCCACTTT.

The CDR3 DNA is TGCAGCGGGGCGGGGAGCTACCAAGAGACCCAGTACTTC. Residues: CSGAGSYQETQYF. J is TRBJ2-5 and V is TRBV29-1, with D perhaps TRBD2 (6 bases). The germline CDR1 and CDR2 sequences are SQVTM and ANQGSEA. Trimming took off 7 bases at V and 0 bases at J, with 12 bases between the two ends. The CDR3 extends over 13 amino acids. Looking up the rest from reference TRBV29-1 and TRBJ2-5 gives the full variable domain: SAVISQKPSRDICQRGTSLTIQCQVDSQVTMMFWYRQQPGQSLTLIATANQGSEATYESGFVIDKFPISRPNLTFSTLTVSNMSPEDSSIYLCSGAGSYQETQYFGPGTRLLVL.

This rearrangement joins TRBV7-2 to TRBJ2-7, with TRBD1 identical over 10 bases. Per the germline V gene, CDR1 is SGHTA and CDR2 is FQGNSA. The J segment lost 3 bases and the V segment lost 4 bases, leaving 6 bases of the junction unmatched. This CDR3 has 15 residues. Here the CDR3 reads CASSSRQGAHYEQYF. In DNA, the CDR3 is TGTGCCAGCAGCTCCCGACAGGGGGCCCACTACGAGCAGTACTTC.

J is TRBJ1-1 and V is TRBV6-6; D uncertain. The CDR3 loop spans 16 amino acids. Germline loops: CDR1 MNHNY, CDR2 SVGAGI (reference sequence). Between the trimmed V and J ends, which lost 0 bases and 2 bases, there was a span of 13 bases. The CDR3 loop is CASSYSREEGNTEAFF. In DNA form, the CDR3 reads TGTGCCAGCAGTTACTCGAGGGAGGAGGGCAACACTGAAGCTTTCTTT.

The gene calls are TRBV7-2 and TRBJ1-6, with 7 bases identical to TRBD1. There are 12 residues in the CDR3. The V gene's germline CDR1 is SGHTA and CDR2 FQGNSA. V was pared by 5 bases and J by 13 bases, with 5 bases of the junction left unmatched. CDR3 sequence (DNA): TGTGCCAGCAGCAACCGACAGGGTCCCCTCCACTTT. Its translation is CASSNRQGPLHF. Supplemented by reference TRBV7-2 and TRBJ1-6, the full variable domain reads GAGVSQSPSNKVTEKGKDVELRCDPISGHTALYWYRQSLGQGLEFLIYFQGNSAPDKSGLPSDRFSAERTGGSVSTLTIQRTQQEDSAVYLCASSNRQGPLHFGNGTRLTVT.

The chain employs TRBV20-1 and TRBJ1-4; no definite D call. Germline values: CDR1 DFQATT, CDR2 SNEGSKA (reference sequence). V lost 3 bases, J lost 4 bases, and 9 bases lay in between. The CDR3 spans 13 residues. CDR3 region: CSARYQRNEKLFF. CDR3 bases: TGCAGTGCTAGGTACCAGCGTAATGAAAAACTGTTTTTT.

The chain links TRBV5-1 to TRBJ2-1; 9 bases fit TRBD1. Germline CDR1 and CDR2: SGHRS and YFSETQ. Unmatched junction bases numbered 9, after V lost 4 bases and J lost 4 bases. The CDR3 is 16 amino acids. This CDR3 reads CASSRAGQGVYNEQFF. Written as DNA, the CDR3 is TGCGCCAGCAGCAGGGCGGGACAGGGAGTATACAATGAGCAGTTCTTC.

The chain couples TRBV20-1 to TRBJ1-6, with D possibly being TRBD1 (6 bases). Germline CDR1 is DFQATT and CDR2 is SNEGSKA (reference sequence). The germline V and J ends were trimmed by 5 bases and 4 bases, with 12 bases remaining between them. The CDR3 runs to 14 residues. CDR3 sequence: CSAVLQGYNSPLHF. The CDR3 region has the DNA TGCAGTGCTGTACTACAGGGATATAATTCACCCCTCCACTTT.

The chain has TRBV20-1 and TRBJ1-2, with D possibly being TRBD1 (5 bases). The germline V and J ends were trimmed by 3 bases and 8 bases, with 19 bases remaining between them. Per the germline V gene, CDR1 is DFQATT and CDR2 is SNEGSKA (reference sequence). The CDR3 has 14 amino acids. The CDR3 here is CSASEGATTPGYTF. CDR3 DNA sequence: TGCAGTGCTAGTGAAGGGGCAACCACCCCCGGCTACACCTTC.

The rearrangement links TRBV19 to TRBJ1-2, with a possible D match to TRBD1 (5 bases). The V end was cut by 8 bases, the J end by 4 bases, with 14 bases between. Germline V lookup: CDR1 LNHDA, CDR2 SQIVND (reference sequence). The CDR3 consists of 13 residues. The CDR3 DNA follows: TGTGCCAGTCACACGACAGCCTCCTATGGCTACACCTTC. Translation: CASHTTASYGYTF.

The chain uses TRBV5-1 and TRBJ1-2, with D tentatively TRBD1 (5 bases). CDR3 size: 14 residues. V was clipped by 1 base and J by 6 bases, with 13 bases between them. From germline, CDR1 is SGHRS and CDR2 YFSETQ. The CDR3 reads CASSLPGTVDGYTF. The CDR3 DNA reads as TGCGCCAGCAGCTTGCCCGGGACTGTCGATGGCTACACCTTC. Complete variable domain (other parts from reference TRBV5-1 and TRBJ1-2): KAGVTQTPRYLIKTRGQQVTLSCSPISGHRSVSWYQQTPGQGLQFLFEYFSETQRNKGNFPGRFSGRQFSNSRSEMNVSTLELGDSALYLCASSLPGTVDGYTFGSGTRLTVV.

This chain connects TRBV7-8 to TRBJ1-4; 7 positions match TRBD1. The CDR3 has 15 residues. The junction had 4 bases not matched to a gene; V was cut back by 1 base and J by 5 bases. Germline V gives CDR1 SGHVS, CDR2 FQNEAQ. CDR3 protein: CASSLVGTENEKLFF. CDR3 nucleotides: TGTGCCAGCAGCTTAGTCGGGACAGAAAATGAAAAACTGTTTTTT.

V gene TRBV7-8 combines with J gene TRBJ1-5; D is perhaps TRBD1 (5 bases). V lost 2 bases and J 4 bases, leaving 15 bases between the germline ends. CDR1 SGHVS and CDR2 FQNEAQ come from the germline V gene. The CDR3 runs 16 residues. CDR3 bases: TGTGCCAGCAGCTTACTATTCCCGGGGGAAAATCAGCCCCAGCATTTT. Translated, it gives CASSLLFPGENQPQHF. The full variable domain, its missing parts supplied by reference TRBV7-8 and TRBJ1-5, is GAGVSQSPRYKVAKRGQDVALRCDPISGHVSLFWYQQALGQGPEFLTYFQNEAQLDKSGLPSDRFFAERPEGSVSTLKIQRTQQEDSAVYLCASSLLFPGENQPQHFGDGTRLSIL.

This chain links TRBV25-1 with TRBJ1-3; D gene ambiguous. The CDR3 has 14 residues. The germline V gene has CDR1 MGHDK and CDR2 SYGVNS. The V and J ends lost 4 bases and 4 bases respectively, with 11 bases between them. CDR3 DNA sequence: TGTGCCAGCAGTGTTGGTGGCCCCGGAAACACCATATATTTT. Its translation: CASSVGGPGNTIYF. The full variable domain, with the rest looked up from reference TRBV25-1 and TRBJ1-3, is EADIYQTPRYLVIGTGKKITLECSQTMGHDKMYWYQQDPGMELHLIHYSYGVNSTEKGDLSSESTVSRIRTEHFPLTLESARPSHTSQYLCASSVGGPGNTIYFGEGSWLTVV.

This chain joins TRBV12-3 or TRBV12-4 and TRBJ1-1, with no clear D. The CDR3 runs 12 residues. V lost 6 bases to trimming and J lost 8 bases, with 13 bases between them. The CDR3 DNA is TGTGCCAGCAGAGAGGATGGATTCGAAGCTTTCTTT. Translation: CASREDGFEAFF.

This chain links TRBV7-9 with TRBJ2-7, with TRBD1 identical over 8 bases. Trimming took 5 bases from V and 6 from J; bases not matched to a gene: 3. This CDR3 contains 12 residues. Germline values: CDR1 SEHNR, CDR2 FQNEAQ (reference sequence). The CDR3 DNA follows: TGTGCCAGCAGCGGACAGGGCAGCGAGCAGTACTTC. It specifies CASSGQGSEQYF.

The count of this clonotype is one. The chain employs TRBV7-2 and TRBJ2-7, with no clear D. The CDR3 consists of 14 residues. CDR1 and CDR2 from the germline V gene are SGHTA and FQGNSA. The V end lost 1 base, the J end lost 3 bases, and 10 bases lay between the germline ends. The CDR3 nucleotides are TGTGCCAGCAGCTTAGATCCAGCGATCTACGAGCAGTACTTC. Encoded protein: CASSLDPAIYEQYF.

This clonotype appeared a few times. The CDR3 region has the DNA TGTGCCAGCAGAATCGATGGGAGCTCCTACGAGCAGTACTTC. Translation: CASRIDGSSYEQYF. The chain uses TRBV25-1 and TRBJ2-7; D perhaps matches TRBD2 (5 bases). CDR1 and CDR2 (germline): MGHDK, SYGVNS. This CDR3 has 14 residues. The ends were cut back, 6 bases at V and 0 bases at J, with 12 bases in the middle.

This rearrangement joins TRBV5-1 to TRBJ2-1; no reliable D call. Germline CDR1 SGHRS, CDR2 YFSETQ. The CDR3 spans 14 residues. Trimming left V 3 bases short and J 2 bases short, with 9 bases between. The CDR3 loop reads CASSWWVTYNEQFF. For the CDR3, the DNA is TGCGCCAGCAGCTGGTGGGTGACCTACAATGAGCAGTTCTTC.

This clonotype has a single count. The CDR3 loop reads CASSLLLDASSTDTQYF. The DNA of the CDR3 is TGCGCCAGCAGCTTGCTATTGGACGCCAGCAGCACAGATACGCAGTATTTT. This chain links TRBV5-1 with TRBJ2-3, with unresolved D. Germline assignment: CDR1 SGHRS and CDR2 YFSETQ. V was shortened by 1 base and J by 0 bases, with 15 bases between the two germline ends. The CDR3 contains 17 residues. Based on the CDR3 plus reference TRBV5-1 and TRBJ2-3, the full variable domain is KAGVTQTPRYLIKTRGQQVTLSCSPISGHRSVSWYQQTPGQGLQFLFEYFSETQRNKGNFPGRFSGRQFSNSRSEMNVSTLELGDSALYLCASSLLLDASSTDTQYFGPGTRLTVL.

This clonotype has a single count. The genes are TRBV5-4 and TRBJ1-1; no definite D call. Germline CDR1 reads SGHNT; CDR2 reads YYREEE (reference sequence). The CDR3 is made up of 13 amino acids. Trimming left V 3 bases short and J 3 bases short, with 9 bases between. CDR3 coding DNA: TGTGCCAGCAGCTCGAACAGATACACTGAAGCTTTCTTT. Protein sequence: CASSSNRYTEAFF.